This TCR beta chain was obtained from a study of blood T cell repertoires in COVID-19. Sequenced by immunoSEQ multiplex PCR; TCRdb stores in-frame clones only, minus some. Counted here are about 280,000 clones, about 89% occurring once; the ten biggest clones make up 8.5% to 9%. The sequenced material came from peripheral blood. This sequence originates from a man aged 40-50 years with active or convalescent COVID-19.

The CDR3 sequence is CASSFYRGDTEAFF. The CDR3 DNA is TGTGCCAGCAGTTTCTACAGGGGGGACACTGAAGCTTTCTTT. V and J are TRBV27 and TRBJ1-1, with 8 nucleotides matching TRBD1. Germline CDR1 and CDR2: MNHEY and SMNVEV (reference sequence). Trimming took 3 bases from V and 3 from J; bases not matched to a gene: 3. The CDR3 sequence is 14 residues long.